Detailed here is one T cell receptor (beta chain). Its antigen is not identified. CDR1 and CDR2 (germline): SGHRS, YFSETQ. V gave up 4 bases and J gave up 0 bases, with 14 bases separating them. The CDR3 is 16 residues long. These data originate in a study of shared clonotypes between healthy human individuals. Study conclusions and caveats: Genetic and exposure-history diversity was limited by the few donors. Sampling covered nothing but blood. Tissue TCR repertoires likely differ from those found in blood.

Over several immunoSEQ plates, each subset's genomic DNA was distributed in even portions. Only in-frame clones appear in the TCRdb table, and some are missing; sequencing was by immunoSEQ multiplex PCR. The table shows 400,000 to 600,000 clones, with around 75% occurring only once. The specimen sequenced was PBMCs. V is TRBV5-1 and J is TRBJ2-1, with D tentatively TRBD1 (6 bases). This TCR derives from a woman between 40 and 50 years old in good health. Some clones in this sample may be carry-over from other donors' samples. The CDR3 nucleotides are TGCGCCAGCAGCCTATCGACAGGTCCCTCCTACAATGAGCAGTTCTTC. Amino acid sequence: CASSLSTGPSYNEQFF. Full variable domain (outside the CDR3, taken from reference TRBV5-1 and TRBJ2-1): KAGVTQTPRYLIKTRGQQVTLSCSPISGHRSVSWYQQTPGQGLQFLFEYFSETQRNKGNFPGRFSGRQFSNSRSEMNVSTLELGDSALYLCASSLSTGPSYNEQFFGPGTRLTVL.